These T cell receptor beta chains were read from a single sample in a study of T cell repertoires in cytomegalovirus infection. Their antigens remain unidentified. TCRdb called the reads again in MiXCR, with one record for every CDR3 protein. The sample holds 250,000 to 400,000 distinct CDR3 sequences, roughly 25% seen once. Sample: cultured PBMCs, taken from culture after CMV antigen stimulation. Receptors were obtained from a human donor in good health (CMV status not recorded). Some clones in this sample may be carry-over from other donors' samples. The CDR3 runs from the conserved cysteine through the conserved F or W.

v_call | cdr3_aa
TRBV7-2 | CASSLEKGGTNTDTQYF
TRBV12-3/TRBV12-4 | CASSYQGAGTEAFF
TRBV14 | CASSPGSRADTQYF
TRBV6-1 | CASSASTSGSYEQFF
TRBV29-1 | CSVTGLNTEAFF
TRBV7-2 | CASSQGRFRYEQYF
TRBV4-3 | CASSQKARGRASSYEQYF
TRBV27 | CASSLLSVRTDTQYF
TRBV4-1 | CASSQASGQGNYGYTF
TRBV4-3 | CASSQDIRPPKFF
TRBV7-2 | CASSLTRDQPQHF
TRBV2 | CASREQGVTDTQYF
TRBV10-3 | CAISDNGQNQPQHF
TRBV5-3 | CARSFSEGCYNEQFF
TRBV12-3/TRBV12-4 | CASSQQGGQETQYF
TRBV7-2 | CASSLGLDVDTQYF
TRBV11-2 | CASSFYSGPSDTQYF
TRBV6-2/TRBV6-3 | CASSYSGLAASEYNEQFF
TRBV7-2 | CASTPRGGPNYGYTF
TRBV10-3 | CAIRPASRKHNEQFF
TRBV12-3/TRBV12-4 | CASSMESGNQPQHF
TRBV7-2 | CASSLEINSYEQYF
TRBV6-5 | CASSEVVDIQYF
TRBV18 | CASSPLLAGGNEQFF
TRBV6-2/TRBV6-3 | CASRDTDSPLHF
TRBV10-3 | CAISDGPGRGGEKLFF
TRBV5-3 | CASSPTAGHTEAFF
TRBV5-4 | CASSRATGSNEKLFF